Presented here are 28 T cell receptor beta chains from one specimen sequenced in a study of CD8 T cells in Susac syndrome. cDNA came from about 0.46 to 1 ug RNA primed by random hexamers. From the immunoSEQ multiplex PCR reads, TCRdb called clonotypes with MiXCR, one entry per CDR3 protein. The top ten clones hold around 0.45% of a sample with around 80,000 distinct CDR3 sequences, 93% of them seen once. The specimen sequenced was CD8+ T cells from PBMCs. These receptors all come from a human donor with Susac syndrome.

V gene TRBV27 combines with J gene TRBJ1-3, with 11 bases aligning to TRBD1. CDR1 is MNHEY and CDR2 is SMNVEV in the germline V gene (reference sequence). The V and J ends lost 3 bases and 2 bases, in that order; junction bases with no gene match: 0. This CDR3 is 15 amino acids long. CDR3 sequence: CASSLGQGAGNTIYF. The DNA of the CDR3 is TGTGCCAGCAGTTTGGGACAGGGGGCTGGAAACACCATATATTTT.

V is TRBV3-1 and J is TRBJ2-1, with 14 bases matching TRBD2. Germline CDR1 is LGHDT and CDR2 is YNNKEL (reference sequence). The ends lost 0 bases at V and 3 bases at J; junction bases unmatched: 4. The CDR3 is 18 amino acids. CDR3 bases: TGTGCCAGCAGCCAAGAGGTGACTAGCGGGGGGGGCTACAATGAGCAGTTCTTC. Its protein product is CASSQEVTSGGGYNEQFF.

The V call is TRBV7-9, the J call TRBJ2-1, with 8 bases lining up with TRBD1. The V gene's germline CDR1 is SEHNR and CDR2 FQNEAQ (reference sequence). The V and J ends lost 1 base and 6 bases, in that order; junction bases with no gene match: 5. The CDR3 loop spans 15 amino acids. The CDR3 DNA follows: TGTGCCAGCAGCTTAGAGAGACAGGGGCGCAATGAGCAGTTCTTC. Its translation is CASSLERQGRNEQFF.

V is TRBV7-8 and J is TRBJ2-2; D uncertain. Deletions cut 3 bases from V and 8 bases from J, with 7 bases between. The CDR3 is 12 amino acids. Germline V gene sequence: CDR1 SGHVS, CDR2 FQNEAQ. The CDR3 nucleotides read TGTGCCAGCAGCTTGGCAGCAGGGGAGCTGTTTTTT. Amino acids: CASSLAAGELFF.

V gene TRBV6-2 or TRBV6-3 combines with J gene TRBJ2-1; D tentatively reads TRBD1 or TRBD2 (5 bases each). Germline V CDR1 and CDR2: MNHEY, SVGEGT. The CDR3 is made up of 13 amino acids. With 6 bases removed from V and 5 bases from J, the gap between germline ends came to 11 bases. The CDR3 sequence is CASSPGRNNEQFF. CDR3 nucleotide sequence: TGTGCCAGCAGCCCGGGACGGAACAATGAGCAGTTCTTC.

The rearrangement uses TRBV5-1 and TRBJ2-7; 7 positions match TRBD1. This CDR3 is built from 14 residues. After removal of 4 bases from V and 3 bases from J, the junction contained 7 bases not matched to a gene. CDR1 is SGHRS and CDR2 is YFSETQ in the germline V gene. The CDR3: CASSRRDSVYEQYF. CDR3 DNA sequence: TGCGCCAGCAGCCGCCGGGACAGTGTCTACGAGCAGTACTTC.

The chain carries TRBV7-9 and TRBJ2-5, with D unresolved. The germline V gene has CDR1 SEHNR and CDR2 FQNEAQ (reference sequence). The CDR3 is 14 residues long. V gave up 0 bases and J gave up 2 bases, with 7 bases separating them. The CDR3 bases are TGTGCCAGCAGCTTAGCGGACGGGCAAGAGACCCAGTACTTC. Its protein product is CASSLADGQETQYF.

The chain joins TRBV15 to TRBJ2-3, with D perhaps TRBD2 (6 bases). Germline V CDR1 and CDR2: LNHNV, YYDKDF (reference sequence). V lost 2 bases and J lost 1, with 16 bases in between. The CDR3 runs 17 residues. CDR3 in amino acids: CATSRLNSGWGTDTQYF. Here the CDR3 DNA reads TGTGCCACCAGCAGATTAAATAGCGGTTGGGGCACAGATACGCAGTATTTT.

The J gene is TRBJ1-1, the V gene TRBV6-6, with D unresolved. Trimming pared 6 bases from V and 5 bases from J, leaving 10 bases between. CDR3 size: 12 residues. Germline V gene sequence: CDR1 MNHNY, CDR2 SVGAGI (reference sequence). The CDR3, as DNA: TGTGCCAGCAGGCCGACACTTACTGAAGCTTTCTTT. It translates to CASRPTLTEAFF.

The chain couples TRBV29-1 to TRBJ2-3; no definite D call. CDR1 and CDR2 from the germline V gene are SQVTM and ANQGSEA. This CDR3 contains 15 residues. Trimming left V 4 bases short and J 4 bases short, with 18 bases between. The CDR3 is CSVAGSHSGADTQYF. The CDR3 region has the DNA TGCAGCGTTGCTGGGTCCCACTCAGGCGCAGATACGCAGTATTTT.

This clonotype appeared a few times. The chain couples TRBV5-4 to TRBJ2-7; 12 positions match TRBD2. CDR1 SGHNT and CDR2 YYREEE come from the germline V gene (reference sequence). The J segment lost 2 bases and the V segment lost 3 bases, leaving 9 bases of the junction unmatched. The CDR3 spans 17 residues. CDR3 amino acids: CASSYGTSGLVTYEQYF. The CDR3, as DNA: TGTGCCAGCAGCTACGGGACTAGCGGGTTGGTTACCTACGAGCAGTACTTC.

This rearrangement joins TRBV4-2 to TRBJ1-4; maybe TRBD1 (5 bases). V lost 4 bases, J lost 1 base, and 13 bases lay in between. This CDR3 contains 16 residues. Per germline, CDR1 LGHNA and CDR2 YNFKEQ. CDR3 DNA sequence: TGTGCCAGCAGCCCGTTCACAGGTCGAACTAATGAAAAACTGTTTTTT. It yields the protein CASSPFTGRTNEKLFF.

This sequence joins TRBV28 and TRBJ2-3, with D tentatively TRBD1 or TRBD2 (5 bases each). The germline gives CDR1 MDHEN, CDR2 SYDVKM. V lost 7 bases and J lost 2, with 22 bases in between. This CDR3 comprises 17 residues. CDR3 loop: CASNIHPRGGLTDTQYF. The CDR3 DNA follows: TGTGCCAGCAATATTCACCCTCGGGGCGGACTCACAGATACGCAGTATTTT. The full variable domain, rest sourced from reference TRBV28 and TRBJ2-3, is DVKVTQSSRYLVKRTGEKVFLECVQDMDHENMFWYRQDPGLGLRLIYFSYDVKMKEKGDIPEGYSVSREKKERFSLILESASTNQTSMYLCASNIHPRGGLTDTQYFGPGTRLTVL.

The chain combines TRBV20-1 with TRBJ2-7, with 8 positions matching TRBD2. This CDR3 has 16 amino acids. The germline V gene encodes CDR1 DFQATT and CDR2 SNEGSKA (reference sequence). V dropped 3 bases and J dropped 2; count of bases not matched to a gene: 12. The CDR3 DNA sequence: TGCAGTGCTAGCCCCACCAGAGGGCGGGGGGCCTACGAGCAGTACTTC. The encoded protein is CSASPTRGRGAYEQYF.

The chain has TRBV7-2 and TRBJ2-7; D unclear. Trimming took 1 base from V and 2 from J, leaving 9 bases between them. Germline-derived CDR1 and CDR2 are SGHTA and FQGNSA. The CDR3 consists of 14 residues. CDR3 sequence (DNA): TGTGCCAGCAGCTTAGGCCCAGCAGCCTACGAGCAGTACTTC. It specifies CASSLGPAAYEQYF.

The gene calls are TRBV4-3 and TRBJ2-2, with 9 nucleotides matching TRBD1. The CDR3 has 17 residues. Germline V CDR1 and CDR2: LGHNA, YSLEER. Unmatched junction bases numbered 8, after V lost 0 bases and J lost 6 bases. The CDR3 sequence is CASSQDWGTGFPGELFF. The CDR3 DNA follows: TGCGCCAGCAGCCAAGATTGGGGGACAGGGTTTCCCGGGGAGCTGTTTTTT.

This clonotype has just one count. The chain links TRBV15 to TRBJ2-2; tentatively, D is TRBD1 (6 bases). Deletions cut 0 bases from V and 5 bases from J, with 10 bases between. This CDR3 has 15 amino acids. CDR1 and CDR2 (germline): LNHNV, YYDKDF (reference sequence). The DNA of the CDR3 is TGTGCCACCAGCAGAGAACAGGGAGAGACCGGGGAGCTGTTTTTT. Translating it yields CATSREQGETGELFF.

This rearrangement joins TRBV4-3 to TRBJ1-1; D gene unclear. CDR3 size: 15 residues. V gave up 0 bases and J gave up 3 bases, with 11 bases separating them. Germline CDR1 is LGHNA and CDR2 is YSLEER. CDR3 residues: CASSQDSARDTEAFF. The CDR3 DNA sequence: TGCGCCAGCAGCCAAGACTCGGCCCGGGACACTGAAGCTTTCTTT.

This sequence joins TRBV28 and TRBJ1-1; unclear D gene. Germline CDR1 reads MDHEN; CDR2 reads SYDVKM. The CDR3 runs to 14 residues. Trimming left V 5 bases short and J 4 bases short, with 14 bases between. The CDR3: CASSTLRWATEAFF. CDR3 coding DNA: TGTGCCAGCAGTACCCTTAGGTGGGCCACTGAAGCTTTCTTT.

The chain joins TRBV6-1 to TRBJ2-1, with 9 bases lining up with TRBD1. V shed 4 bases and J 7 bases; nucleotides not matched to a gene: 8. Per the germline V gene, CDR1 is MNHNS and CDR2 is SASEGT. The CDR3 extends over 15 amino acids. This chain's CDR3 is CASSAGTGTWNEQFF. DNA of the CDR3: TGTGCCAGCAGTGCTGGGACAGGGACTTGGAATGAGCAGTTCTTC.

The CDR3, as DNA: TGTGCCAGCAGCCCAACTAGCGGGAGGGCGAATGAGCAGTTCTTC. This translates into CASSPTSGRANEQFF. The V gene is TRBV7-6, the J gene TRBJ2-1; 13 bases are a match to TRBD2. Germline CDR1 and CDR2: SGHVS and FNYEAQ. Losses at the gene ends were 5 bases for V and 7 bases for J; bases not matched to a gene: 5. The CDR3 length is 15 residues.

This chain uses TRBV7-8 with TRBJ2-7; 7 nucleotides line up with TRBD1. After removal of 3 bases from V and 7 bases from J, the junction contained 12 bases not matched to a gene. CDR3 length equals 15 residues. Germline V gene data show CDR1 as SGHVS and CDR2 as FQNEAQ. The CDR3 bases are TGTGCCAGCAGCTTCCGACAGGGCCCCCCATGGGAGCAGTACTTC. Translation gives CASSFRQGPPWEQYF.

The gene calls are TRBV12-3 or TRBV12-4 and TRBJ1-4, with D tentatively TRBD1 (5 bases). The V end lost 2 bases, the J end lost 9 bases, and 13 bases lay between the germline ends. The CDR3 is 14 residues long. This CDR3 reads CASSLTQGQQKLFF. The CDR3 DNA reads as TGTGCCAGCAGTTTAACGCAGGGTCAGCAAAAACTGTTTTTT.

The chain links TRBV3-1 to TRBJ1-1, with TRBD1 matching 7 bases. Germline V gene lookup returns CDR1 LGHDT and CDR2 YNNKEL (reference sequence). Germline trimming cut 1 base from V and 7 bases from J; bases unmatched to any gene: 12. This CDR3 is 16 amino acids long. Here the CDR3 DNA reads TGTGCCAGCAGCCAAGGTTATCGGACAGGTTTATTTGAAGCTTTCTTT. Its translation is CASSQGYRTGLFEAFF. The full variable domain, its missing parts supplied by reference TRBV3-1 and TRBJ1-1, is DTAVSQTPKYLVTQMGNDKSIKCEQNLGHDTMYWYKQDSKKFLKIMFSYNNKELIINETVPNRFSPKSPDKAHLNLHINSLELGDSAVYFCASSQGYRTGLFEAFFGQGTRLTVV.

This sequence joins TRBV20-1 and TRBJ1-4, with 9 bases matching TRBD1. The CDR3 runs to 13 residues. Germline V CDR1 and CDR2: DFQATT, SNEGSKA (reference sequence). V lost 5 bases and J lost 7; bases outside the gene matches: 5. CDR3 in amino acids: CSASGTGPEKLFF. The CDR3 DNA reads as TGCAGTGCTTCCGGGACAGGGCCTGAAAAACTGTTTTTT.

The V and J genes are TRBV7-9 and TRBJ2-2, with D unresolved. The CDR3 loop spans 13 amino acids. Germline lookup yields CDR1 SEHNR and CDR2 FQNEAQ (reference sequence). Trimming cost V 6 bases and J 2 bases, with 7 bases left between them. The CDR3 is CASSPSNTGELFF. CDR3 nucleotides: TGTGCCAGCAGTCCTTCCAACACCGGGGAGCTGTTTTTT.

The CDR3 sequence is CSATGTGNNYGYTF. As DNA, the CDR3 is TGCAGTGCTACCGGGACAGGGAATAACTATGGCTACACCTTC. V usage is TRBV20-1 and J usage is TRBJ1-2; 9 bases map to TRBD1. There are 14 residues in the CDR3. V was clipped by 4 bases and J by 1 base; unmatched bases: 4. Germline V lookup: CDR1 DFQATT, CDR2 SNEGSKA (reference sequence).

The chain has TRBV15 and TRBJ2-1, with TRBD2 matching 9 bases. J lost 10 bases, V lost 1 base, and 11 bases had no gene match. The germline V gene encodes CDR1 LNHNV and CDR2 YYDKDF (reference sequence). CDR3 length equals 16 residues. The CDR3 region is CATSRVSGRGGNEQFF. In DNA form, the CDR3 reads TGTGCCACCAGCAGAGTTTCTGGGCGGGGGGGCAACGAGCAGTTCTTC.